Listed below are T cell receptor beta chains from one sample, sequenced in a study of CD8 T cells in Susac syndrome. Each CDR3 protein is one row after TCRdb ran MiXCR on the immunoSEQ multiplex PCR reads. The sample consists of 200,000 to 250,000 distinct CDR3 sequences, 94% of them appearing once. The source material was CD4+ T cells from PBMCs. These receptor sequences come from a human donor with Susac syndrome. Each CDR3 is given with its conserved first and last residue. D genes are given only for firm matches. Not every row has a clone size; where given, it reads once, few, many or a size class.

cdr3_aa: CASSQQGWSSYEQYF
cdr3_nt: TGTGCCAGCTCACAACAGGGATGGAGCTCCTACGAGCAGTACTTC
v_call: TRBV27
d_call: -
j_call: TRBJ2-7
clone_size: -

cdr3_aa: CASRQHGEGPQHF
cdr3_nt: TGTGCCAGCAGGCAACATGGAGAAGGGCCCCAGCATTTT
v_call: TRBV27
d_call: -
j_call: TRBJ1-5
clone_size: -

cdr3_aa: CKGIWDTEAFF
cdr3_nt: TGCAAGGGGATCTGGGACACTGAAGCTTTCTTT
v_call: TRBV20-1
d_call: -
j_call: TRBJ1-1
clone_size: once

cdr3_aa: CSVEGPYGYTF
cdr3_nt: TGCAGCGTGGAAGGACCCTATGGCTACACCTTC
v_call: TRBV29-1
d_call: -
j_call: TRBJ1-2
clone_size: -

cdr3_aa: CSTASIQMAYEQYF
cdr3_nt: TGCAGTACTGCTAGCATCCAGATGGCCTACGAGCAGTACTTC
v_call: TRBV20-1
d_call: -
j_call: TRBJ2-7
clone_size: -

cdr3_aa: CASSPFTAENTEAFF
cdr3_nt: TGTGCCAGCTCACCTTTCACGGCTGAGAACACTGAAGCTTTCTTT
v_call: TRBV18
d_call: -
j_call: TRBJ1-1
clone_size: -

cdr3_aa: CASSDPPGGLYNSPLHF
cdr3_nt: TGTGCCAGCAGCGATCCGCCAGGGGGCCTATATAATTCACCCCTCCACTTT
v_call: TRBV7-2
d_call: TRBD1
j_call: TRBJ1-6
clone_size: once

cdr3_aa: CASSPLVSGNTIYF
cdr3_nt: TGTGCCAGCAGCCCCTTGGTGTCTGGAAACACCATATATTTT
v_call: TRBV7-2
d_call: -
j_call: TRBJ1-3
clone_size: few

cdr3_aa: CASRGTLSSYEQYF
cdr3_nt: TGTGCCAGCAGGGGGACCTTAAGCTCCTACGAGCAGTACTTC
v_call: TRBV28
d_call: -
j_call: TRBJ2-7
clone_size: -

cdr3_aa: CASRWSTRLGPNEQFF
cdr3_nt: TGTGCCAGCCGATGGAGTACTAGACTAGGTCCCAATGAGCAGTTCTTC
v_call: TRBV6-2/TRBV6-3
d_call: -
j_call: TRBJ2-1
clone_size: -

cdr3_aa: CASSIRDHTYEQYF
cdr3_nt: TGTGCCAGCAGCATCCGGGACCACACCTACGAGCAGTACTTC
v_call: TRBV7-2
d_call: -
j_call: TRBJ2-7
clone_size: -

cdr3_aa: CSASLGQETQYF
cdr3_nt: TGCAGTGCTAGTTTAGGGCAAGAGACCCAGTACTTC
v_call: TRBV20-1
d_call: -
j_call: TRBJ2-5
clone_size: -

cdr3_aa: CASSPTIIPGELFF
cdr3_nt: TGTGCCAGCAGTCCAACCATTATCCCCGGGGAGCTGTTTTTT
v_call: TRBV27
d_call: -
j_call: TRBJ2-2
clone_size: -

cdr3_aa: CASAVPGTGPRNNEQFF
cdr3_nt: TGTGCCAGCGCAGTCCCCGGGACAGGGCCTAGAAACAATGAGCAGTTCTTC
v_call: TRBV2
d_call: TRBD1
j_call: TRBJ2-1
clone_size: -

cdr3_aa: CASSSAGANEKLFF
cdr3_nt: TGTGCCAGCAGCTCGGCCGGGGCTAATGAAAAACTGTTTTTT
v_call: TRBV12-3/TRBV12-4
d_call: -
j_call: TRBJ1-4
clone_size: -

cdr3_aa: CAWSVFSGGLGTDPVGQYF
cdr3_nt: TGTGCCTGGAGTGTATTCAGTGGGGGCCTTGGGACAGACCCGGTCGGGCAGTACTTC
v_call: TRBV30
d_call: TRBD1
j_call: TRBJ2-7
clone_size: -

cdr3_aa: CSVLAPRLNPLTQETQYF
cdr3_nt: TGCAGCGTCCTGGCCCCGCGGCTTAATCCACTTACCCAAGAGACCCAGTACTTC
v_call: TRBV29-1
d_call: -
j_call: TRBJ2-5
clone_size: -

cdr3_aa: CASRSQGGSYEQYF
cdr3_nt: TGTGCCAGCAGATCCCAGGGGGGGTCCTACGAGCAGTACTTC
v_call: TRBV28
d_call: -
j_call: TRBJ2-7
clone_size: -

cdr3_aa: CASSLGWTVRPEQFF
cdr3_nt: TGTGCCAGCAGCTTAGGTTGGACAGTCCGGCCAGAGCAGTTCTTC
v_call: TRBV11-1
d_call: -
j_call: TRBJ2-1
clone_size: -

cdr3_aa: CASSYANPGNNQPQHF
cdr3_nt: TGTGCCAGCAGTTACGCGAATCCGGGGAACAACCAGCCCCAGCATTTT
v_call: TRBV6-2/TRBV6-3
d_call: -
j_call: TRBJ1-5
clone_size: -

cdr3_aa: CASSRGTGNTGELFF
cdr3_nt: TGTGCCAGCAGTCGGGGGACAGGGAACACCGGGGAGCTGTTTTTT
v_call: TRBV7-3
d_call: TRBD1
j_call: TRBJ2-2
clone_size: -

cdr3_aa: CSAAYPRTGSGANVLTF
cdr3_nt: TGCAGTGCCGCCTATCCCCGGACAGGGTCTGGGGCCAACGTCCTGACTTTC
v_call: TRBV20-1
d_call: TRBD1
j_call: TRBJ2-6
clone_size: -

cdr3_aa: CASSQDDPWQSHEQFF
cdr3_nt: TGCGCCAGCAGCCAAGATGATCCCTGGCAGTCCCATGAGCAGTTCTTC
v_call: TRBV4-3
d_call: -
j_call: TRBJ2-1
clone_size: -

cdr3_aa: CASSETPQYGYTF
cdr3_nt: TGTGCCAGCAGCGAAACCCCCCAATATGGCTACACCTTC
v_call: TRBV6-1
d_call: -
j_call: TRBJ1-2
clone_size: -

cdr3_aa: CSVEVQGGLSEQYF
cdr3_nt: TGCAGCGTTGAGGTTCAGGGTGGATTGTCGGAGCAGTACTTC
v_call: TRBV29-1
d_call: -
j_call: TRBJ2-7
clone_size: -

cdr3_aa: CASSYRLGGQPQHF
cdr3_nt: TGTGCCAGCAGTTACCGACTCGGCGGTCAGCCCCAGCATTTT
v_call: TRBV6-5
d_call: -
j_call: TRBJ1-5
clone_size: -

cdr3_aa: CSAPIAGGGNEQFF
cdr3_nt: TGCAGTGCTCCTATAGCGGGGGGAGGCAATGAGCAGTTCTTC
v_call: TRBV20-1
d_call: TRBD2
j_call: TRBJ2-1
clone_size: once

cdr3_aa: CASSESIGNSPLHF
cdr3_nt: TGCGCCAGCAGTGAGTCGATCGGAAATTCACCCCTCCACTTT
v_call: TRBV10-1
d_call: -
j_call: TRBJ1-6
clone_size: -

cdr3_aa: CSAHRGTDGYTF
cdr3_nt: TGCAGTGCCCACAGGGGTACGGATGGCTACACCTTC
v_call: TRBV20-1
d_call: TRBD1
j_call: TRBJ1-2
clone_size: -

cdr3_aa: CASSGGGADIQYF
cdr3_nt: TGTGCCAGCTCAGGAGGGGGCGCAGACATTCAGTACTTC
v_call: TRBV18
d_call: -
j_call: TRBJ2-4
clone_size: -

cdr3_aa: CASSSLRADQSYGYTF
cdr3_nt: TGTGCCAGTAGTTCCCTAAGAGCTGATCAAAGCTATGGCTACACCTTC
v_call: TRBV19
d_call: -
j_call: TRBJ1-2
clone_size: -

cdr3_aa: CASSPNLYEQYF
cdr3_nt: TGTGCCAGCAGCCCGAACCTCTACGAGCAGTACTTC
v_call: TRBV7-2
d_call: -
j_call: TRBJ2-7
clone_size: -